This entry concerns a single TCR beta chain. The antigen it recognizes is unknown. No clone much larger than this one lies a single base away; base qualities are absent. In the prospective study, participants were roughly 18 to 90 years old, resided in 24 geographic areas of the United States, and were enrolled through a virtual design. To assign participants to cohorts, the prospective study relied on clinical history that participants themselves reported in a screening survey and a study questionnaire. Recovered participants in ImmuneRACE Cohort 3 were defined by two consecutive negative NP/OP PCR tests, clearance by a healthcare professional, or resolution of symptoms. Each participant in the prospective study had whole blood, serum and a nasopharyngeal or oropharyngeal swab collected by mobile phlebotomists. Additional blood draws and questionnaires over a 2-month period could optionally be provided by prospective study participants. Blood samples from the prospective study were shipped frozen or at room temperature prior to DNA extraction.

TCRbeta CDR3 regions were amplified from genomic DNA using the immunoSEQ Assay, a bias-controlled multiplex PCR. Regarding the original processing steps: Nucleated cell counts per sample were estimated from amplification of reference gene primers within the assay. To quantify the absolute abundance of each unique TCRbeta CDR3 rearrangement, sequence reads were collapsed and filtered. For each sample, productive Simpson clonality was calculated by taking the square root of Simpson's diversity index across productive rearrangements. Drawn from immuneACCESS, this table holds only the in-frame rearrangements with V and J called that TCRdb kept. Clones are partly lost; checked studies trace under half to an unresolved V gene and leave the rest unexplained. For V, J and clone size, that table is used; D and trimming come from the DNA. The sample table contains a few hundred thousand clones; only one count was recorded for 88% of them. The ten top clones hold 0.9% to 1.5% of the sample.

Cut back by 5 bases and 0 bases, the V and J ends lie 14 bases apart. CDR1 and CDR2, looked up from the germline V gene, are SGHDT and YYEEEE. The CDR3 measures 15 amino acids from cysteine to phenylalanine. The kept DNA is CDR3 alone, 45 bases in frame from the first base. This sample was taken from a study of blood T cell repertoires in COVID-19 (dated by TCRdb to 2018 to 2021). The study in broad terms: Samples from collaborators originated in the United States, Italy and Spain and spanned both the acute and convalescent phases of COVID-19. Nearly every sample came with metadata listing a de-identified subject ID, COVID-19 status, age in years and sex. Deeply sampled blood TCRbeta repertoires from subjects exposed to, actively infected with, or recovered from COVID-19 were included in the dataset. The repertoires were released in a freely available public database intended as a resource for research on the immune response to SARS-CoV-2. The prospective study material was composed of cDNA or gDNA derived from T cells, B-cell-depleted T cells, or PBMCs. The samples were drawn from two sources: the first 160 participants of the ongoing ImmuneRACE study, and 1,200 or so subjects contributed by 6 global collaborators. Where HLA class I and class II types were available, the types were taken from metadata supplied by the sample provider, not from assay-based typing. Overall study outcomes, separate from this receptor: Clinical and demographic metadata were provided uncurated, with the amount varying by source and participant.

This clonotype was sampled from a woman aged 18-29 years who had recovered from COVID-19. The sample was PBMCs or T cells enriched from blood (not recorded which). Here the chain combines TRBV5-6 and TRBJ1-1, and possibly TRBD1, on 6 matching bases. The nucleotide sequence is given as TGTGCCAGCAGATCGGGACAAGGAATGAACACTGAAGCTTTCTTT. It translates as CASRSGQGMNTEAFF. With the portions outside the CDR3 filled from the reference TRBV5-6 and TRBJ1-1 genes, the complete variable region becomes DAGVTQSPTHLIKTRGQQVTLRCSPKSGHDTVSWYQQALGQGPQFIFQYYEEEERQRGNFPDRFSGHQFPNYSSELNVNALLLGDSALYLCASRSGQGMNTEAFFGQGTRLTVV.